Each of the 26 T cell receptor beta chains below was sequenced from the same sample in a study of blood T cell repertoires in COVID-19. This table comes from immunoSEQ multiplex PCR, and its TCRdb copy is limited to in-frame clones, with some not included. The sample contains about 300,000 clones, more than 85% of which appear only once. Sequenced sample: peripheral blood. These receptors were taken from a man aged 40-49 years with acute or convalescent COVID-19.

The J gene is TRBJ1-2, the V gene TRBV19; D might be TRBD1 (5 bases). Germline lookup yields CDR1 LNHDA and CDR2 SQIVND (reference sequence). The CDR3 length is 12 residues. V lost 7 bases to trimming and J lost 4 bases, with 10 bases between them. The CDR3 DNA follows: TGTGCCAGTACTGGGGGGATCTATGGCTACACCTTC. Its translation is CASTGGIYGYTF. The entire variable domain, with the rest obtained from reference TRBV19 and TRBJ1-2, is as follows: DGGITQSPKYLFRKEGQNVTLSCEQNLNHDAMYWYRQDPGQGLRLIYYSQIVNDFQKGDIAEGYSVSREKKESFPLTVTSAQKNPTAFYLCASTGGIYGYTFGSGTRLTVV.

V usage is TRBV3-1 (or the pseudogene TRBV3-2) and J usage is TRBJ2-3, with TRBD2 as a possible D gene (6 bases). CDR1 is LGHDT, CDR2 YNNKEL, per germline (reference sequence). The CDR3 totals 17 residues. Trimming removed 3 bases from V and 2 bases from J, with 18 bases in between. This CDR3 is CASSHHRSSVTTDTQYF. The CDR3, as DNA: TGTGCCAGCAGCCATCACCGATCTAGCGTGACCACAGATACGCAGTATTTT.

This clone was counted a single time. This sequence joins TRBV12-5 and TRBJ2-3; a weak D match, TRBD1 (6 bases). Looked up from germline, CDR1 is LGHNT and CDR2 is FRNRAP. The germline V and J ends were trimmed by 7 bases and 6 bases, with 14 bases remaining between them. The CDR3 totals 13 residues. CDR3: CASVLTGLDTQYF. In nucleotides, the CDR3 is TGTGCTAGTGTTCTTACAGGGTTGGATACGCAGTATTTT.

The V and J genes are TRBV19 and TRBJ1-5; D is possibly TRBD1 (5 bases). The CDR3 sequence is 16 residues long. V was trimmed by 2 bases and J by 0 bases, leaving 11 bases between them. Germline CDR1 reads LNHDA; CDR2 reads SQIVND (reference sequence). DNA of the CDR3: TGTGCCAGTAGTATATCGACAGTTGGTAGCAATCAGCCCCAGCATTTT. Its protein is CASSISTVGSNQPQHF.

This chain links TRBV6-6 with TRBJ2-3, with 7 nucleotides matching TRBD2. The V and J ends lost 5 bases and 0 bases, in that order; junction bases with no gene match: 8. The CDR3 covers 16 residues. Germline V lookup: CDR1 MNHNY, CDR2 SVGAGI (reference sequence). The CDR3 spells CASSLGEGPSTDTQYF. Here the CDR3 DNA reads TGTGCCAGCAGTCTAGGGGAGGGGCCTAGCACAGATACGCAGTATTTT.

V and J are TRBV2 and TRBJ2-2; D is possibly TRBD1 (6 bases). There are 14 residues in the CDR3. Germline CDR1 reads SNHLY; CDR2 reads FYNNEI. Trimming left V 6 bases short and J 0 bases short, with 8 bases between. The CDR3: CASRYRANTGELFF. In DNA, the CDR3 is TGTGCCAGCAGGTACAGGGCGAACACCGGGGAGCTGTTTTTT. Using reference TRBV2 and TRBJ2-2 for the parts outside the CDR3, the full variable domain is EPEVTQTPSHQVTQMGQEVILRCVPISNHLYFYWYRQILGQKVEFLVSFYNNEISEKSEIFDDQFSVERPDGSNFTLKIRSTKLEDSAMYFCASRYRANTGELFFGEGSRLTVL.

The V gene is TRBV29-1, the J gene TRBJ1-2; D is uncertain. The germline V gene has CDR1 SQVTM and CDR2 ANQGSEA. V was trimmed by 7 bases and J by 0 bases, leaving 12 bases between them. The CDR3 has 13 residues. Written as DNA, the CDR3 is TGCAGCGCCCGAACAGACACTAACTATGGCTACACCTTC. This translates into CSARTDTNYGYTF.

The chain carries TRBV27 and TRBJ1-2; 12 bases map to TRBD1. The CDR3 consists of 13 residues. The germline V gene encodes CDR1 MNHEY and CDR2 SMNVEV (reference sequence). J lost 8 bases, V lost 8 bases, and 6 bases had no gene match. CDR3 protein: CASRDRGQRGYTF. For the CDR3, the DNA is TGTGCCAGCCGGGACAGGGGGCAGAGGGGCTACACCTTC.

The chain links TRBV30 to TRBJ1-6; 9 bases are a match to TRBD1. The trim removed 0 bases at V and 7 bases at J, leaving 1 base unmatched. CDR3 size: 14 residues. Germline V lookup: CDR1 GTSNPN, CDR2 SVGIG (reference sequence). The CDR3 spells CAWSVGQGNSPLHF. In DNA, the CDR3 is TGTGCCTGGAGTGTTGGACAGGGGAATTCACCCCTCCACTTT.

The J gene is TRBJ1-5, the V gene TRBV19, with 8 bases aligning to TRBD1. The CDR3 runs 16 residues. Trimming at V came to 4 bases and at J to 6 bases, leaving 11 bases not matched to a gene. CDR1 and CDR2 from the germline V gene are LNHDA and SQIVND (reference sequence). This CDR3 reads CASSTPPNRGGQPQHF. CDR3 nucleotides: TGTGCCAGTAGTACACCCCCCAACAGGGGGGGTCAGCCCCAGCATTTT.

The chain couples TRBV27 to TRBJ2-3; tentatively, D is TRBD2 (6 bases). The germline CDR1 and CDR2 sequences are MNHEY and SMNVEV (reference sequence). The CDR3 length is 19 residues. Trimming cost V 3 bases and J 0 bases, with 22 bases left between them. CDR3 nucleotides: TGTGCCAGCAGTTTCATCGGGGGTCCTAAAAACGAGAGCACAGATACGCAGTATTTT. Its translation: CASSFIGGPKNESTDTQYF.

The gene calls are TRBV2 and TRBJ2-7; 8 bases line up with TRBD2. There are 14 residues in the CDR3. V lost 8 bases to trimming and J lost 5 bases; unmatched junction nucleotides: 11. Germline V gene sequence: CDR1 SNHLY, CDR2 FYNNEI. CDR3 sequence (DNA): TGTGCCAGCCAACCGTTTGGGACTAGAAACGAGCAGTACTTC. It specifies CASQPFGTRNEQYF.

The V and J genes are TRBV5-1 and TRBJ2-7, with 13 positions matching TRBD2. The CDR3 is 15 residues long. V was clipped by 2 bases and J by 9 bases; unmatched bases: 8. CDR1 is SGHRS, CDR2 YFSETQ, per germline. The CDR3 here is CASSFLGTSGEAQYF. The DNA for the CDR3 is TGCGCCAGCAGCTTCCTCGGGACTAGCGGGGAAGCGCAGTACTTC.

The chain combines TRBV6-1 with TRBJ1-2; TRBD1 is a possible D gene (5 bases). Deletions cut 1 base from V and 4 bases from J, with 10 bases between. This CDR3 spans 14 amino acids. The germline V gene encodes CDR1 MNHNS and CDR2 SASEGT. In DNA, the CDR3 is TGTGCCAGCAGTGAAGACAGGAAAACCTATGGCTACACCTTC. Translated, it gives CASSEDRKTYGYTF.

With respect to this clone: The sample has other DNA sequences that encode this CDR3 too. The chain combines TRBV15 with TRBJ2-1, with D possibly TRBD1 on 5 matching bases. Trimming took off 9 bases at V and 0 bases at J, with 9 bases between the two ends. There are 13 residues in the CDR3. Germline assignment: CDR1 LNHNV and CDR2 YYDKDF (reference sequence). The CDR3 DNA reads TGTGCCACTCGACAGAGCTCCTACAATGAGCAGTTCTTC. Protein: CATRQSSYNEQFF.

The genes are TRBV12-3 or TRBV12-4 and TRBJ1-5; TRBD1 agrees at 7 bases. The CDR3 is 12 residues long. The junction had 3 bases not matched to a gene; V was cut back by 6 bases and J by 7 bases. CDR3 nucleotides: TGTGCCAGCAGGACAGGGACCCAGCCCCAGCATTTT. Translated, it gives CASRTGTQPQHF.

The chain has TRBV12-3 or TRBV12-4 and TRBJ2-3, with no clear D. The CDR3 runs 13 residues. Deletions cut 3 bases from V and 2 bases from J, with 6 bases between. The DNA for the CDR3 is TGTGCCAGCAGTTTTTACAACACAGATACGCAGTATTTT. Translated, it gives CASSFYNTDTQYF.

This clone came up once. The CDR3: CASSRGGQNEKLFF. The CDR3 DNA follows: TGTGCCAGCAGCAGGGGGGGGCAGAATGAAAAACTGTTTTTT. The genes are TRBV5-4 and TRBJ1-4, with D perhaps matching TRBD1 (6 bases). This CDR3 is built from 14 residues. CDR1 and CDR2 from the germline V gene are SGHNT and YYREEE (reference sequence). V lost 4 bases and J lost 5, with 12 bases in between. The whole variable domain, filled in from reference TRBV5-4 and TRBJ1-4, reads ETGVTQSPTHLIKTRGQQVTLRCSSQSGHNTVSWYQQALGQGPQFIFQYYREEENGRGNFPPRFSGLQFPNYSSELNVNALELDDSALYLCASSRGGQNEKLFFGSGTQLSVL.

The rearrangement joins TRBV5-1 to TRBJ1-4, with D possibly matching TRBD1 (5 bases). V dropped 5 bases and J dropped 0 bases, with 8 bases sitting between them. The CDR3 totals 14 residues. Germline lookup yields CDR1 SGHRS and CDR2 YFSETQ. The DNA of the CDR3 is TGCGCCAGCAGGGGGACTGCAACTAATGAAAAACTGTTTTTT. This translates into CASRGTATNEKLFF.

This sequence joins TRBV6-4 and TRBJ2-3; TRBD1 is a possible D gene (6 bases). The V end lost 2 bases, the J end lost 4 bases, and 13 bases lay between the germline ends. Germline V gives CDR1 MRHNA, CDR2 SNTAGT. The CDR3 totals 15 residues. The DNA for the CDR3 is TGTGCCAGCAGTGACAGGGGGTTGGGCTCAGATACGCAGTATTTT. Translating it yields CASSDRGLGSDTQYF.

The CDR3 region has the DNA TGTGCCAGCAGCTTGGGGGGACAGTCGAACACCGGGGAGCTGTTTTTT. Its protein product is CASSLGGQSNTGELFF. The chain joins TRBV5-4 to TRBJ2-2; the match to TRBD1 covers 7 bases. Looked up from germline, CDR1 is SGHNT and CDR2 is YYREEE (reference sequence). The ends lost 0 bases at V and 0 bases at J; junction bases unmatched: 2. This CDR3 region has 16 residues.

The CDR3 here is CASSLTFSNQPQHF. Here the CDR3 DNA reads TGTGCCAGCAGCTTGACATTTAGCAATCAGCCCCAGCATTTT. This rearrangement joins TRBV5-6 to TRBJ1-5; no reliable D call. The CDR3 is made up of 14 amino acids. V was clipped by 1 base and J by 0 bases, with 5 bases between them. Germline V gene data show CDR1 as SGHDT and CDR2 as YYEEEE.

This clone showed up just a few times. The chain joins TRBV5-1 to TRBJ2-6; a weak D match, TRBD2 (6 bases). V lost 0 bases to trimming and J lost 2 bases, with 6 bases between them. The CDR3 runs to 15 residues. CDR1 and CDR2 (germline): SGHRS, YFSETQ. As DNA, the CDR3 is TGCGCCAGCAGCTTGGCGGGGGCTGGGGCCAACGTCCTGACTTTC. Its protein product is CASSLAGAGANVLTF. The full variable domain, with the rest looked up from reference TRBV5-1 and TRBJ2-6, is KAGVTQTPRYLIKTRGQQVTLSCSPISGHRSVSWYQQTPGQGLQFLFEYFSETQRNKGNFPGRFSGRQFSNSRSEMNVSTLELGDSALYLCASSLAGAGANVLTFGAGSRLTVL.

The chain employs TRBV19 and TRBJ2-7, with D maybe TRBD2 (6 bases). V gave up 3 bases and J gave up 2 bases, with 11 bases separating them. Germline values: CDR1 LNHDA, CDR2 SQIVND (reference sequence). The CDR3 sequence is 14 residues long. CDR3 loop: CASSMGTGAYEQYF. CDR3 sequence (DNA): TGTGCCAGTAGTATGGGGACGGGAGCCTACGAGCAGTACTTC.

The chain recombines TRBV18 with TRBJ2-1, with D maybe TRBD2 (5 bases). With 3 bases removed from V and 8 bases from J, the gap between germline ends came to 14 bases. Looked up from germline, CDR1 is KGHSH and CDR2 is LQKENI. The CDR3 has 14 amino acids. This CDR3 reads CASSPGTRDDEQFF. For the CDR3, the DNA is TGTGCCAGCTCACCTGGTACTAGAGACGATGAGCAGTTCTTC.

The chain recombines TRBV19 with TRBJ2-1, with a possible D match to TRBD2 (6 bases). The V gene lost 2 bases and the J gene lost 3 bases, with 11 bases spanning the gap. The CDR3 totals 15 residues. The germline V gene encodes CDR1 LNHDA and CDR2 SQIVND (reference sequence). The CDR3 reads CASSILASYYNEQFF. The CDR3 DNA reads TGTGCCAGTAGTATACTAGCGAGCTACTACAATGAGCAGTTCTTC.